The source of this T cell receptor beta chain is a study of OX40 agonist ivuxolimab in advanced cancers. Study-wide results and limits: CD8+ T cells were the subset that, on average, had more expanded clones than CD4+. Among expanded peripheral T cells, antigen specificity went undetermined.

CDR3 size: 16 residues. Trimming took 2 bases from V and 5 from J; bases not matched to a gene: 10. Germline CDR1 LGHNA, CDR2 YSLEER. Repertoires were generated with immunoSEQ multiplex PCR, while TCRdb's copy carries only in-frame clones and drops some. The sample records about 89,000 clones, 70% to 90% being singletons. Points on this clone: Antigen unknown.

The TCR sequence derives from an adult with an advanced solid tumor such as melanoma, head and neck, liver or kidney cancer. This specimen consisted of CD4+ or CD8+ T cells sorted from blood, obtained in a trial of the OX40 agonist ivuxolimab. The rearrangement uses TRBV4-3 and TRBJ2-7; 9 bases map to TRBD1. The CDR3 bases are TGCGCCAGCAGCCAAAGGCCGGGACAGGGATTCAACGAGCAGTACTTC. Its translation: CASSQRPGQGFNEQYF.